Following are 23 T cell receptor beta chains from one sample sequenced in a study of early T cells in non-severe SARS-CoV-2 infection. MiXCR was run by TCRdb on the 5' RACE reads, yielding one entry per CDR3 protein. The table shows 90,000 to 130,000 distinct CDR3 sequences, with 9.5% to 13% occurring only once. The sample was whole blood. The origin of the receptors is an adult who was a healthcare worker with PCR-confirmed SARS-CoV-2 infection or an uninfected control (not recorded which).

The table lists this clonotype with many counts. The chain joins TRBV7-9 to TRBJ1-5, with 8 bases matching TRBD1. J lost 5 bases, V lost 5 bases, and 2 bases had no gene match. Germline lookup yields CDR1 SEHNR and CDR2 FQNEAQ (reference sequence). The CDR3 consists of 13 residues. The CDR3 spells CASSAQGDQPQHF. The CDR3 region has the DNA TGTGCCAGCAGCGCACAGGGGGATCAGCCCCAGCATTTT.

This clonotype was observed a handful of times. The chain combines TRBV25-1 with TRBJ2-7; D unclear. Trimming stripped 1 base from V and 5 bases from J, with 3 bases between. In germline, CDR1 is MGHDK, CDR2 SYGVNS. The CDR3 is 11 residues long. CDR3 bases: TGTGCCAGCAGTGAATTTAACGAGCAGTACTTC. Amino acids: CASSEFNEQYF.

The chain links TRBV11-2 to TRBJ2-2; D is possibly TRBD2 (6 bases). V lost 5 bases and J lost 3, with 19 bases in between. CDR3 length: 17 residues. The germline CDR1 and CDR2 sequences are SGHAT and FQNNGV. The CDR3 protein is CASSPFWEDGYTGELFF. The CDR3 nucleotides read TGTGCCAGCAGCCCTTTTTGGGAGGACGGTTACACCGGGGAGCTGTTTTTT.

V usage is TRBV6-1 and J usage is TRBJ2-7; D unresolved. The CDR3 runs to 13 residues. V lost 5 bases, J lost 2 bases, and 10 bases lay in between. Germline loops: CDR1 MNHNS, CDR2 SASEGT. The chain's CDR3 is CASSLGFPYEQYF. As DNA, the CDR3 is TGTGCCAGCAGTCTAGGGTTCCCCTACGAGCAGTACTTC.

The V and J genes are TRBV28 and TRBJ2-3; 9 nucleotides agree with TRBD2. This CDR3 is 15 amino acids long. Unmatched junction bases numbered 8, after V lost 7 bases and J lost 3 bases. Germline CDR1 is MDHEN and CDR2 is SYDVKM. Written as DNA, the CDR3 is TGTGCCAGCACCTCAGGCGGGGGGGATACAGATACGCAGTATTTT. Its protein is CASTSGGGDTDTQYF.

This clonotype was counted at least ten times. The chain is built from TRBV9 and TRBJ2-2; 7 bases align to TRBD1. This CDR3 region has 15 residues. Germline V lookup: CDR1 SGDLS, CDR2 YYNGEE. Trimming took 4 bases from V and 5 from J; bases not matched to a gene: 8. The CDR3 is CASSHRQGWTGELFF. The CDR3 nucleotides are TGTGCCAGCAGCCACAGACAGGGTTGGACCGGGGAGCTGTTTTTT.

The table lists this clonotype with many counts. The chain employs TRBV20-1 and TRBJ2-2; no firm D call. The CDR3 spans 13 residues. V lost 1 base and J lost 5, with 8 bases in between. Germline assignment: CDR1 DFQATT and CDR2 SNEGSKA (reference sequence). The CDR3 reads CSARGYGTGELFF. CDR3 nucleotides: TGCAGTGCTAGAGGTTATGGGACCGGGGAGCTGTTTTTT.

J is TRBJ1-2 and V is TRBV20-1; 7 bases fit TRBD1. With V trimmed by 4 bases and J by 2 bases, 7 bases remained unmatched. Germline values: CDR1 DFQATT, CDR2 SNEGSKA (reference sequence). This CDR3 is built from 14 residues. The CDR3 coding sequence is TGCAGTGCTACCGTCGGGACAGCAAACTATGGCTACACCTTC. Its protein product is CSATVGTANYGYTF.

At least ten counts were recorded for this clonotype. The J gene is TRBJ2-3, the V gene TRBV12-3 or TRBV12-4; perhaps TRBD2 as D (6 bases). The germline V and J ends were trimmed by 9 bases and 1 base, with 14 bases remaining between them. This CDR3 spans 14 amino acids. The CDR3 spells CARPRPSGTDTQYF. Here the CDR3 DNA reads TGTGCCAGACCTAGGCCTAGCGGCACAGATACGCAGTATTTT.

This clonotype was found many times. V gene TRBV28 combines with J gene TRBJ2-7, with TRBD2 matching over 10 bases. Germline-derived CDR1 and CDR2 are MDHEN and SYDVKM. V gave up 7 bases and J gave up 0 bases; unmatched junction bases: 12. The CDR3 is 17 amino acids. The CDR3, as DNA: TGTGCCAGCACCGTGGGACTAGCGCCTGTGAGCTCCTACGAGCAGTACTTC. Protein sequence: CASTVGLAPVSSYEQYF.

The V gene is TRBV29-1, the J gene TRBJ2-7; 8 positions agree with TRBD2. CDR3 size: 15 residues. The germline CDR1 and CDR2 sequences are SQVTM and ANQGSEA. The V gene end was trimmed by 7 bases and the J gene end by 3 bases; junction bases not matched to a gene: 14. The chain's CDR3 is CSASSSRGGSYEQYF. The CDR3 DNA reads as TGCAGCGCGAGTTCAAGTCGGGGGGGAAGCTACGAGCAGTACTTC.

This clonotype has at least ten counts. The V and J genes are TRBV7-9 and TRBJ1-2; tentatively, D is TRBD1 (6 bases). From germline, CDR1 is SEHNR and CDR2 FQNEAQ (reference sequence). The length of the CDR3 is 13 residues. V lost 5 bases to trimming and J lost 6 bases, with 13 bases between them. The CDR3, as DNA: TGTGCCAGCAGCCATCAGGGGTCTGATGGCTACACCTTC. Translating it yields CASSHQGSDGYTF.

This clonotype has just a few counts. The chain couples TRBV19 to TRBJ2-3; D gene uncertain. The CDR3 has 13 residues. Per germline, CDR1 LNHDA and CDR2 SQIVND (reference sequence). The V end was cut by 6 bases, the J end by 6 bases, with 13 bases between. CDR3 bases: TGTGCCAGTAGAAGTCAGGCTCCGGATACGCAGTATTTT. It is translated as CASRSQAPDTQYF.

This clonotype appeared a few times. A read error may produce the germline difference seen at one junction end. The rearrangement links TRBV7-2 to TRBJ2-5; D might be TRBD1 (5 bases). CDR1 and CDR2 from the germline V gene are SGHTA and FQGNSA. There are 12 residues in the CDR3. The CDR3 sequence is CASDNRREAQYF. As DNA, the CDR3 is TGTGCCAGCGACAACAGGAGAGAGGCCCAGTACTTC.

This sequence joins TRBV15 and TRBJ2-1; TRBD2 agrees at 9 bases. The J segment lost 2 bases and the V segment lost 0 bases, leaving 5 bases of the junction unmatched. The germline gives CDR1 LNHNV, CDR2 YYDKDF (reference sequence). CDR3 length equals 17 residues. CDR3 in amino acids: CATSRDLAGLTYNEQFF. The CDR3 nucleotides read TGTGCCACCAGCAGAGATCTAGCGGGGCTCACCTACAATGAGCAGTTCTTC. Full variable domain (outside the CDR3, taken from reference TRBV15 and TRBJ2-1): DAMVIQNPRYQVTQFGKPVTLSCSQTLNHNVMYWYQQKSSQAPKLLFHYYDKDFNNEADTPDNFQSRRPNTSFCFLDIRSPGLGDTAMYLCATSRDLAGLTYNEQFFGPGTRLTVL.

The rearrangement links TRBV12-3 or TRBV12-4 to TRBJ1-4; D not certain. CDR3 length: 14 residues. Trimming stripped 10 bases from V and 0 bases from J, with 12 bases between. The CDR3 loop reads CATPASATNEKLFF. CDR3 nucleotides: TGTGCCACCCCGGCGAGTGCAACTAATGAAAAACTGTTTTTT.

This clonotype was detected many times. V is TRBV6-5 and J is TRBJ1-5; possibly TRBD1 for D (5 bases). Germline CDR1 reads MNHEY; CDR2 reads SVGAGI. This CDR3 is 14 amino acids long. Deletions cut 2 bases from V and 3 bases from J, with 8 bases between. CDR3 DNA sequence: TGTGCCAGCAGTTACCGCGGGACCAATCAGCCCCAGCATTTT. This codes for CASSYRGTNQPQHF.

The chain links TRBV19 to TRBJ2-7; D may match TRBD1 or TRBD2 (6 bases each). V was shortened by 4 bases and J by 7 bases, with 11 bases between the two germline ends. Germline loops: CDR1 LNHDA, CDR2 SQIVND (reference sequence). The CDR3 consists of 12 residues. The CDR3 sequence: CASSTGAREQYF. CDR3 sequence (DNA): TGTGCCAGTAGTACGGGGGCGAGAGAGCAGTACTTC.

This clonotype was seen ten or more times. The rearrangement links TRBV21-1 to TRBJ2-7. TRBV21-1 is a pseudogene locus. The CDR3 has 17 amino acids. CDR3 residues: CASSKAPYWNSSYEQYF. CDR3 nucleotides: TGTGCCAGCAGCAAAGCTCCCTACTGGAATAGCTCCTACGAGCAGTACTTC.

The CDR3 spells CAISEGLGLPDTQYF. In DNA form, the CDR3 reads TGTGCCATCAGTGAAGGTCTAGGTCTGCCAGATACGCAGTATTTT. This chain connects TRBV10-3 to TRBJ2-3; D unclear. Per the germline V gene, CDR1 is ENHRY and CDR2 is SYGVKD. The germline V and J ends were trimmed by 3 bases and 4 bases, with 14 bases remaining between them. This CDR3 is 15 amino acids long.

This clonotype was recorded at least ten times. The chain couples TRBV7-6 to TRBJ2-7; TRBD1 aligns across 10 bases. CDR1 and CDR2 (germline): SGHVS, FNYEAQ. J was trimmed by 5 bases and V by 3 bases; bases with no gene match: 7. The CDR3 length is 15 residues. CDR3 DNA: TGTGCCAGCAGCTTGCGGGACAGGGGTTTCGACGAGCAGTACTTC. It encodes CASSLRDRGFDEQYF.

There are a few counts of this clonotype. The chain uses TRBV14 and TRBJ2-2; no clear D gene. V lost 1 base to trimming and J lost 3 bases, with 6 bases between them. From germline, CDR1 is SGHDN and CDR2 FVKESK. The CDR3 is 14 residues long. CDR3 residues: CASSQGLHTGELFF. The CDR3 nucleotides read TGTGCCAGCAGCCAAGGACTGCACACCGGGGAGCTGTTTTTT.

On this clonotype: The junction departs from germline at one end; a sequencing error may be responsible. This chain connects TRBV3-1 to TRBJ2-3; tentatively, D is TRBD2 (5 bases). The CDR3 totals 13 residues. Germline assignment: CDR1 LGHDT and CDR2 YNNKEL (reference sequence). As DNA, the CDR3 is TGTGCCAGCAGCAAGGGTGACCCCTTAAAAGCGGTATTT. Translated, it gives CASSKGDPLKAVF.